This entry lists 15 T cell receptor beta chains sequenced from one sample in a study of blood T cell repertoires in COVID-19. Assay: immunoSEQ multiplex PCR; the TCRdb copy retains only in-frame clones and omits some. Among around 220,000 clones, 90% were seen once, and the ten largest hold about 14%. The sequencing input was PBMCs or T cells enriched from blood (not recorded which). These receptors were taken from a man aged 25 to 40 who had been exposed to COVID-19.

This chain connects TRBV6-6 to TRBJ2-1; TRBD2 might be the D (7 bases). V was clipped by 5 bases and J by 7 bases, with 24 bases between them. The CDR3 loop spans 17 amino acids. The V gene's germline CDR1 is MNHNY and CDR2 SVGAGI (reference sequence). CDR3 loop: CASSRGTSGGRENEQFF. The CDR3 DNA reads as TGTGCCAGCAGTCGGGGTACATCGGGGGGCCGAGAGAATGAGCAGTTCTTC.

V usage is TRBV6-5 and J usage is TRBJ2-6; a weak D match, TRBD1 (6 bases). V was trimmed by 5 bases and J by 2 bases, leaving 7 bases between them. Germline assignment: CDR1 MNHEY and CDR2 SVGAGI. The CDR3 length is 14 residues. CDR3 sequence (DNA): TGTGCCAGCAGTCCAGGGGCTGGGGCCAACGTCCTGACTTTC. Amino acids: CASSPGAGANVLTF.

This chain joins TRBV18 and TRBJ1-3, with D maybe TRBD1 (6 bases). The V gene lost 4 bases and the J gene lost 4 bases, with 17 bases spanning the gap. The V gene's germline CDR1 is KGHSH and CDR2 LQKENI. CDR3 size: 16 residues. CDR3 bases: TGTGCCAGCTCACTCCAACTACAGGGCACCGGAAACACCATATATTTT. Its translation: CASSLQLQGTGNTIYF.

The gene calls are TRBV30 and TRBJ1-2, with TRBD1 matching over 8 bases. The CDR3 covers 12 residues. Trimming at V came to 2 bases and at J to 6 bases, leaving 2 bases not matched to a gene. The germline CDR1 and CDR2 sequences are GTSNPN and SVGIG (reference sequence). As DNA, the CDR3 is TGTGCCTGGAGTACAGGGGGAGATGGCTACACCTTC. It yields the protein CAWSTGGDGYTF.

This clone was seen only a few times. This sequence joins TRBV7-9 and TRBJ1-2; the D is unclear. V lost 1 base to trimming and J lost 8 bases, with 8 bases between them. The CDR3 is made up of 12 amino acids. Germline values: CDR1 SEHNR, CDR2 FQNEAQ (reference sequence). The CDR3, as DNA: TGTGCCAGCAGCTTAGGAGTTAACGGCTACACCTTC. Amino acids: CASSLGVNGYTF.

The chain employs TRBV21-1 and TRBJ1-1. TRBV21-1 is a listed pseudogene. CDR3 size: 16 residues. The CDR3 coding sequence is TGTGCCAGCAGCATAGGGCCGGTGGGCGCGGGAGGGGCAGCTTTCTTT. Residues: CASSIGPVGAGGAAFF.

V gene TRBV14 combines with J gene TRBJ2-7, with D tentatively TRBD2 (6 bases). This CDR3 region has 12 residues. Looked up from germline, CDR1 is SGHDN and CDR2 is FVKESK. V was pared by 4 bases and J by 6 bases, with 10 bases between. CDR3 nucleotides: TGTGCCAGCAGCCTTTTCGGGGGCGAGCAGTACTTC. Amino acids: CASSLFGGEQYF.

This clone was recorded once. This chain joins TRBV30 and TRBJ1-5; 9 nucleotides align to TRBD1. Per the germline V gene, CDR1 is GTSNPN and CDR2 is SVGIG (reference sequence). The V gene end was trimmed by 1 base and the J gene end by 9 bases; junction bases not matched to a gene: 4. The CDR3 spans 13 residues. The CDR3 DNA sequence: TGTGCCTGGAGTGGACAGGGGGACGTGCCCCAGCATTTT. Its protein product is CAWSGQGDVPQHF.

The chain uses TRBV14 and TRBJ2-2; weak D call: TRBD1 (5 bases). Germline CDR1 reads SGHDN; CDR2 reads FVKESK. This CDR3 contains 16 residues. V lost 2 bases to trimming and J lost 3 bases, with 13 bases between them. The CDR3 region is CASSQLGRVDTGELFF. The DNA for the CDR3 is TGTGCCAGCAGCCAATTGGGCAGGGTAGACACCGGGGAGCTGTTTTTT. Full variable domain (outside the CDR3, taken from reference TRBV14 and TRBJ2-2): EAGVTQFPSHSVIEKGQTVTLRCDPISGHDNLYWYRRVMGKEIKFLLHFVKESKQDESGMPNNRFLAERTGGTYSTLKVQPAELEDSGVYFCASSQLGRVDTGELFFGEGSRLTVL.

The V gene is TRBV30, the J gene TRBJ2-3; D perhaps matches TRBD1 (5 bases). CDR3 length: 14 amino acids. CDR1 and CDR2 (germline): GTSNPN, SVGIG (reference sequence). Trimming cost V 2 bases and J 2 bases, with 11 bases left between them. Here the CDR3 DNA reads TGTGCCTGGAGTTCAGGGTACGACACAGATACGCAGTATTTT. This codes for CAWSSGYDTDTQYF.

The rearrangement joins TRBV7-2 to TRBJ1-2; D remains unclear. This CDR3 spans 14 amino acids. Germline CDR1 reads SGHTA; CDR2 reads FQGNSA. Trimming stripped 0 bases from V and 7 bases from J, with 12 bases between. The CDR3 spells CASSLATASGGYTF. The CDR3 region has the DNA TGTGCCAGCAGCTTAGCCACAGCCTCAGGTGGCTACACCTTC.

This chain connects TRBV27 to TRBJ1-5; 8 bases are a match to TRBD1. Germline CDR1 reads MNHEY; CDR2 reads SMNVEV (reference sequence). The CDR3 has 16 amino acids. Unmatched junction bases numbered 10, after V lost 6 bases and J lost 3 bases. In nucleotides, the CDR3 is TGTGCCAGCAGCCAACATTCGACAGGGGACAATCAGCCCCAGCATTTT. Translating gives CASSQHSTGDNQPQHF.

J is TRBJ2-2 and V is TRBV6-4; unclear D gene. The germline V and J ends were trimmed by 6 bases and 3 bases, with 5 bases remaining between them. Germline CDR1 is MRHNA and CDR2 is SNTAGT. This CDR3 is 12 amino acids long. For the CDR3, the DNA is TGTGCCAGCAGCTCCCACACCGGGGAGCTGTTTTTT. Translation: CASSSHTGELFF.

CDR3 DNA sequence: TGTGCCAGCAGTCCAAGGGGTGATCAGCCCCAGCATTTT. Its translation is CASSPRGDQPQHF. The chain carries TRBV6-5 and TRBJ1-5; TRBD1 might be the D (5 bases). With 5 bases removed from V and 5 bases from J, the gap between germline ends came to 10 bases. Germline CDR1 MNHEY, CDR2 SVGAGI. The CDR3 is 13 amino acids.

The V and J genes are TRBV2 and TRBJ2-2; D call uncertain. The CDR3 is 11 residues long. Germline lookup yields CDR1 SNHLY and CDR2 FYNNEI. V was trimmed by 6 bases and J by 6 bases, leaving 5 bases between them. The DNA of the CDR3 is TGTGCCAGCAGGGTAGCCGGGGAGCTGTTTTTT. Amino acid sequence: CASRVAGELFF.